This T cell receptor beta chain was recovered during a study of blood T cell repertoires in COVID-19. In the study overall: COVID-19 samples from acute and convalescent phases originated in the United States, Italy and Spain. T cells, B-cell-depleted T cells, or PBMCs provided the cDNA or gDNA that served as material.

The germline CDR1 and CDR2 sequences are SNHLY and FYNNEI. This CDR3 has 12 residues. Trimming pared 7 bases from V and 6 bases from J, leaving 12 bases between. In the authors' workflow: Reference gene primer amplification in the assay estimated nucleated cell counts. Measured with immunoSEQ multiplex PCR; TCRdb has only the in-frame clones, and not every one. The V and J calls and clone size are taken from that table; D and trimming were inferred from the DNA. Altogether over 150,000 clones are present, roughly 84% being singletons, with the ten largest covering 5.5% to 7%. What was sequenced was peripheral blood. The chain joins TRBV2 to TRBJ1-2; D may be TRBD1 (6 bases). The receptor was isolated from a man between 50 and 59 years old with active or convalescent COVID-19. For the CDR3, the DNA is TGTGCCAGCATTCGACAGGCCCATGGCTACACCTTC. Protein: CASIRQAHGYTF. The full variable domain, with the rest looked up from reference TRBV2 and TRBJ1-2, is EPEVTQTPSHQVTQMGQEVILRCVPISNHLYFYWYRQILGQKVEFLVSFYNNEISEKSEIFDDQFSVERPDGSNFTLKIRSTKLEDSAMYFCASIRQAHGYTFGSGTRLTVV.